These 17 T cell receptor beta chains originate from one sample sequenced in a study of blood T cell repertoires in COVID-19. Libraries were prepared by immunoSEQ multiplex PCR; TCRdb keeps only in-frame clonotypes and omits some of them. The table has 200,000 to 250,000 clones, 92% seen once. Sequenced: peripheral blood. Every receptor here comes from a man aged 60-69 years with COVID-19, enrolled during active disease.

V usage is TRBV27 and J usage is TRBJ2-7, with D maybe TRBD1 (6 bases). Trimming left V 7 bases short and J 3 bases short, with 13 bases between. This CDR3 contains 13 residues. In germline, CDR1 is MNHEY, CDR2 SMNVEV (reference sequence). CDR3 DNA sequence: TGTGCCAGCAACAGGGCAAGGGGCTACGAGCAGTACTTC. Its protein is CASNRARGYEQYF.

V is TRBV4-3 and J is TRBJ1-5; 10 nucleotides agree with TRBD1. J was trimmed by 3 bases and V by 8 bases; bases with no gene match: 4. Germline loops: CDR1 LGHNA, CDR2 YSLEER. The CDR3 is 14 amino acids. In DNA, the CDR3 is TGCGCCAGCGGGGACAGGGGTTTCAATCAGCCCCAGCATTTT. As protein: CASGDRGFNQPQHF.

The rearrangement uses TRBV5-1 and TRBJ2-2, with D perhaps matching TRBD2 (7 bases). Trimming pared 4 bases from V and 2 bases from J, leaving 12 bases between. The CDR3 sequence is 15 residues long. Germline V gives CDR1 SGHRS, CDR2 YFSETQ. CDR3 sequence reads: CASSVGGPNTGELFF. For the CDR3, the DNA is TGCGCCAGCAGCGTCGGGGGGCCTAACACCGGGGAGCTGTTTTTT. The complete variable domain, with remaining parts taken from reference TRBV5-1 and TRBJ2-2, reads KAGVTQTPRYLIKTRGQQVTLSCSPISGHRSVSWYQQTPGQGLQFLFEYFSETQRNKGNFPGRFSGRQFSNSRSEMNVSTLELGDSALYLCASSVGGPNTGELFFGEGSRLTVL.

The chain is built from TRBV11-3 and TRBJ2-2; D is unresolved. Germline loops: CDR1 SGHNT, CDR2 YENEEA. Trimming removed 0 bases from V and 3 bases from J, with 5 bases in between. CDR3 length equals 14 residues. The DNA for the CDR3 is TGTGCCAGCAGCTTAGACCCCGACACCGGGGAGCTGTTTTTT. Translating it yields CASSLDPDTGELFF.

The DNA for the CDR3 is TGTGCCAGCAGCACCTATCAGGGTAAGGTGGGCAATCAGCCCCAGCATTTT. This codes for CASSTYQGKVGNQPQHF. This chain connects TRBV5-6 to TRBJ1-5, with TRBD1 as a possible D gene (5 bases). The germline V and J ends were trimmed by 4 bases and 2 bases, with 19 bases remaining between them. The CDR3 totals 17 residues. The germline V gene has CDR1 SGHDT and CDR2 YYEEEE.

The CDR3 loop is CAISESMRNGYTF. The CDR3 DNA reads as TGTGCCATCAGTGAGTCGATGCGAAATGGCTACACCTTC. This chain joins TRBV10-3 and TRBJ1-2; D unclear. The germline V gene has CDR1 ENHRY and CDR2 SYGVKD. The V end lost 0 bases, the J end lost 6 bases, and 8 bases lay between the germline ends. CDR3 length equals 13 residues.

The gene calls are TRBV5-1 and TRBJ2-3; 9 nucleotides line up with TRBD1. Germline CDR1 SGHRS, CDR2 YFSETQ. V lost 1 base, J lost 0 bases, and 6 bases stayed unmatched. This CDR3 contains 17 residues. The CDR3 nucleotides read TGCGCCAGCAGCTTGAGGGACAGGGATTCTAGCACAGATACGCAGTATTTT. Protein: CASSLRDRDSSTDTQYF.

The chain links TRBV5-1 to TRBJ2-2, with 7 nucleotides matching TRBD1. The CDR3 runs 19 residues. The germline CDR1 and CDR2 sequences are SGHRS and YFSETQ. J was trimmed by 0 bases and V by 0 bases; bases with no gene match: 11. CDR3 in DNA: TGCGCCAGCAGCTTGGAACCACCCTGGGGGACAGCGAACACCGGGGAGCTGTTTTTT. Its translation: CASSLEPPWGTANTGELFF.

This clone has a single count. CDR3 sequence reads: CATTDRDNSPLHF. As DNA, the CDR3 is TGTGCCACCACCGACAGGGATAATTCACCCCTCCACTTT. The V call is TRBV15, the J call TRBJ1-6; 7 nucleotides align to TRBD1. The length of the CDR3 is 13 residues. Germline V gene data show CDR1 as LNHNV and CDR2 as YYDKDF (reference sequence). V was pared by 7 bases and J by 5 bases, with 2 bases of the junction left unmatched.

The V gene is TRBV6-1, the J gene TRBJ1-1, with D hard to call. CDR1 and CDR2 (germline): MNHNS, SASEGT. Trimming pared 2 bases from V and 1 base from J, leaving 11 bases between. The CDR3 consists of 15 residues. CDR3 loop: CASSEINTENTEAFF. The CDR3 coding sequence is TGTGCCAGCAGTGAAATAAATACAGAGAACACTGAAGCTTTCTTT.

The V call is TRBV30, the J call TRBJ1-2; no clear D gene. Germline V lookup: CDR1 GTSNPN, CDR2 SVGIG (reference sequence). The CDR3 loop spans 13 amino acids. Trimming removed 1 base from V and 3 bases from J, with 9 bases in between. CDR3 sequence reads: CAWSAPPYYGYTF. CDR3 in DNA: TGTGCCTGGAGTGCTCCCCCTTACTATGGCTACACCTTC.

The rearrangement joins TRBV2 to TRBJ2-7, with 10 bases identical to TRBD2. J lost 2 bases, V lost 4 bases, and 5 bases had no gene match. The CDR3 has 15 residues. Germline values: CDR1 SNHLY, CDR2 FYNNEI. CDR3 bases: TGTGCCAGCAGTGCCTGGACTAGCGGTCCCTACGAGCAGTACTTC. It is translated as CASSAWTSGPYEQYF.

The CDR3 DNA reads TGTGCCAGCAGCCAAGATTCGCCAGGAAACGGCGGGGAGCTGTTTTTT. It codes for CASSQDSPGNGGELFF. The rearrangement links TRBV4-2 to TRBJ2-2; no firm D call. V shed 0 bases and J shed 7 bases, with 15 bases lying between them. Germline CDR1 is LGHNA and CDR2 is YNFKEQ. The CDR3 sequence is 16 residues long.

The chain couples TRBV5-1 to TRBJ2-7, with 7 bases aligning to TRBD1. This CDR3 has 14 residues. V was pared by 5 bases and J by 2 bases, with 7 bases of the junction left unmatched. Germline CDR1 and CDR2: SGHRS and YFSETQ. The CDR3, as DNA: TGCGCCAGCAGGCTTGAGACAGGGACCTACGAGCAGTACTTC. It codes for CASRLETGTYEQYF.

The chain employs TRBV12-3 or TRBV12-4 and TRBJ1-2; 8 bases agree with TRBD1. With V trimmed by 6 bases and J by 4 bases, 4 bases remained unmatched. The CDR3 has 13 amino acids. CDR3 nucleotide sequence: TGTGCCAGCAGCCCAGACAGGGGCTATGGCTACACCTTC. Protein: CASSPDRGYGYTF.

The V and J genes are TRBV5-3 and TRBJ2-3; D might be TRBD1 (5 bases). TRBV5-3 is placed among ORFs of uncertain function. V lost 1 base, J lost 0 bases, and 9 bases lay in between. The CDR3 is made up of 15 amino acids. The CDR3 here is CARSLQGRSTDTQYF. The CDR3 DNA follows: TGTGCCAGAAGCTTGCAGGGCCGTAGCACAGATACGCAGTATTTT.

V gene TRBV18 combines with J gene TRBJ2-7; 12 bases are a match to TRBD1. V trimming: 0 bases; J trimming: 10 bases; junction bases outside the gene matches: 7. This CDR3 comprises 15 residues. Germline V gene data show CDR1 as KGHSH and CDR2 as LQKENI. CDR3 nucleotide sequence: TGTGCCAGCTCACCACCGGGACAGGGGGCGAAGCTTCAGTACTTC. Translating gives CASSPPGQGAKLQYF.